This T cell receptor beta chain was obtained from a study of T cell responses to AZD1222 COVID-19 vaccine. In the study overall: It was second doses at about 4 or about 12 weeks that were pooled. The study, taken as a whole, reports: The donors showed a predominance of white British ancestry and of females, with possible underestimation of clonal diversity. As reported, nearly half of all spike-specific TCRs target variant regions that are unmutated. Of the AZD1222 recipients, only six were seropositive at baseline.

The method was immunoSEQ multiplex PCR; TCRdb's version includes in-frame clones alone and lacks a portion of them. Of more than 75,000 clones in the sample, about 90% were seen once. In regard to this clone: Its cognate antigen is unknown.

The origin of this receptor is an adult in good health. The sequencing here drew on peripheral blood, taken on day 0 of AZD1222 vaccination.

The CDR3 loop is CASSPSIPYEQYF. The CDR3 bases are TGTGCCAGCAGCCCCAGTATTCCCTACGAGCAGTACTTC. The rearrangement uses TRBV5-4 and TRBJ2-5; no reliable D call. The J call may be faulty, since TRBJ2-7 better matches the DNA end. Germline CDR1 is SGHNT and CDR2 is YYREEE (reference sequence). This CDR3 comprises 13 residues.